Shown below are 9 T cell receptor beta chains from a single sample sequenced in a study of graft-versus-host responses after intestinal transplantation. These receptors have no identified antigens. Sequenced by immunoSEQ multiplex PCR; TCRdb stores in-frame clones only, minus some. The table shows fewer than 150,000 clones, with 85% to 95% occurring only once. The sample consisted of unstimulated CD4+ T cells sorted from spleen or lymph node cells, taken before intestinal transplant. These receptors were taken from a human donor who received an intestinal transplant.

The V gene is TRBV5-8, the J gene TRBJ2-7; the D is unclear. The ends were cut back, 1 base at V and 4 bases at J, with 12 bases in the middle. The CDR3 has 14 amino acids. The germline CDR1 and CDR2 sequences are SGHTS and YDEGEE. CDR3 DNA sequence: TGTGCCAGCAGCTTGCTATTGAAACAGTACGAGCAGTACTTC. Amino acid sequence: CASSLLLKQYEQYF.

In its sample, this clone was seen once. This rearrangement joins TRBV10-3 to TRBJ2-7; D is perhaps TRBD2 (6 bases). Germline CDR1 reads ENHRY; CDR2 reads SYGVKD. The CDR3 has 12 residues. V lost 10 bases to trimming and J lost 0 bases, with 10 bases between them. The CDR3: CATRGSSYEQYF. DNA for the CDR3: TGTGCCACACGGGGGAGCTCCTACGAGCAGTACTTC.

The chain is built from TRBV30 and TRBJ1-6; D gene unclear. This CDR3 is 11 amino acids long. Looked up from germline, CDR1 is GTSNPN and CDR2 is SVGIG (reference sequence). V lost 4 bases and J 10 bases, leaving 8 bases between the germline ends. The CDR3 DNA is TGTGCCTGGACGCAGTCATCACCCCTCCACTTT. Its translation: CAWTQSSPLHF.

This clone appeared a single time. The rearrangement uses TRBV6-1 and TRBJ1-2; D remains unclear. The CDR3 has 13 amino acids. V was shortened by 5 bases and J by 3 bases, with 10 bases between the two germline ends. CDR1 MNHNS and CDR2 SASEGT come from the germline V gene. DNA of the CDR3: TGTGCCAGCAGTTGGAGGGAGGACTATGGCTACACCTTC. Its translation is CASSWREDYGYTF.

The chain is built from TRBV4-2 and TRBJ2-7; a possible D gene is TRBD2 (6 bases). With 1 base removed from V and 1 base from J, the gap between germline ends came to 11 bases. The germline V gene has CDR1 LGHNA and CDR2 YNFKEQ. This CDR3 contains 15 residues. CDR3 region: CASSQGGGISYEQYF. In DNA, the CDR3 is TGTGCCAGCAGCCAAGGTGGGGGGATATCCTACGAGCAGTACTTC.

The gene calls are TRBV30 and TRBJ1-3; D not resolved. The germline V and J ends were trimmed by 0 bases and 0 bases, with 6 bases remaining between them. The CDR3 is made up of 14 amino acids. The germline gives CDR1 GTSNPN, CDR2 SVGIG (reference sequence). This CDR3 reads CAWSVVPSGNTIYF. CDR3 in DNA: TGTGCCTGGAGTGTAGTTCCCTCTGGAAACACCATATATTTT.

The genes are TRBV5-1 and TRBJ2-2; the match to TRBD1 covers 9 bases. The CDR3 spans 15 residues. The ends lost 4 bases at V and 6 bases at J; junction bases unmatched: 7. CDR1 is SGHRS and CDR2 is YFSETQ in the germline V gene. In DNA form, the CDR3 reads TGCGCCAGCAGCGTGGGACAGGGTGTTCCCGGGGAGCTGTTTTTT. Protein sequence: CASSVGQGVPGELFF.

The chain couples TRBV6-1 to TRBJ1-1; D remains unclear. The CDR3 runs to 11 residues. V gave up 5 bases and J gave up 4 bases, with 5 bases separating them. The germline gives CDR1 MNHNS, CDR2 SASEGT. CDR3: CASSKGTEAFF. The CDR3 region has the DNA TGTGCCAGCAGTAAGGGCACTGAAGCTTTCTTT.

The V and J genes are TRBV4-1 and TRBJ2-5, with D hard to call. The CDR3 runs 14 residues. V shed 1 base and J shed 3 bases, with 9 bases lying between them. Germline V lookup: CDR1 MGHRA, CDR2 YSYEKL. The CDR3 bases are TGCGCCAGCAGCCAAGGCTTGGGGAAAGAGACCCAGTACTTC. Protein: CASSQGLGKETQYF.